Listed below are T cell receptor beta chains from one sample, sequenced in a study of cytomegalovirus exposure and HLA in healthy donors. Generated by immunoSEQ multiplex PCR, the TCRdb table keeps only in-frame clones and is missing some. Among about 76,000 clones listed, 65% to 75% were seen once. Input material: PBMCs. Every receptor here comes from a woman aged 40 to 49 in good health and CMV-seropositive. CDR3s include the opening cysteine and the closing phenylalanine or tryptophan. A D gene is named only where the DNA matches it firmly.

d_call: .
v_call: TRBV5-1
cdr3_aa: CASSFQGSEKETQYF

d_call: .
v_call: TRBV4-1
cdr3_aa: CASHSGRGWDTEAFF

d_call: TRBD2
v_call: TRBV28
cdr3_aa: CASSRAGGHEQYF

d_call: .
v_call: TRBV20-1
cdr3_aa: CSATLRQDQYF

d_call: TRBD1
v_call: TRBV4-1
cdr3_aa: CASSQEDRVSYEQYF

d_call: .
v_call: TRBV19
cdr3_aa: CASSIDLRVAKNIQYF

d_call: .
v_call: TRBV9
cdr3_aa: CASSVGLGRDAHEQYF

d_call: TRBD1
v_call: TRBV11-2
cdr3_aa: CASSPDRATNEKLFF

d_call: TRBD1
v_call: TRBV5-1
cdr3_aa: CASSYGTGGLYEQYF

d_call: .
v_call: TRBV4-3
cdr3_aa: CASSQEVRAAEQYF

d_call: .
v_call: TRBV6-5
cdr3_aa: CASIESPGAGNTIYF

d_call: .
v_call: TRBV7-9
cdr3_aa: CATKPGTLNIQYF

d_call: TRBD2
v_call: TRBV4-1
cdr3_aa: CASSHGQRGEETQYF

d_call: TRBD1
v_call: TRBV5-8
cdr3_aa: CATHRGLLYNEQFF

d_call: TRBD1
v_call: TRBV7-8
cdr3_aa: CASSSGQGMNTEAFF

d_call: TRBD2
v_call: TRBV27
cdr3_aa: CATRRLAGEDPYNEQFF

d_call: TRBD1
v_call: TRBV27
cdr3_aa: CASGQGPGIQYF

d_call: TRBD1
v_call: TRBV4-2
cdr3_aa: CASSQVGQGGTEAFF

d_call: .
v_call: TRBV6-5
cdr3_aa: CASSYAQGVDTQYF

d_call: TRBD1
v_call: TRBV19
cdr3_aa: CASSLGQGREQYF

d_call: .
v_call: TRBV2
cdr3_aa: CASSEEAVDIQYF

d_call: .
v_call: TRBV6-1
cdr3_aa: CASSEAGYEQYF

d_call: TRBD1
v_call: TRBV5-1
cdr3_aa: CASSKGQGIGQETQYF

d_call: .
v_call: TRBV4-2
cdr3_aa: CASSPGHHQETQYF

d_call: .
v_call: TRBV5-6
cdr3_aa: CASSRAPSNQPQHF

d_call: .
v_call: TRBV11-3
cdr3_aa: CASSPGGSHEQYF

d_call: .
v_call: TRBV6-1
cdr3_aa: CASRAGDNSPLHF

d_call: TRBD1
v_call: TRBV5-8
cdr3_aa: CASSWGQGVNTEAFF

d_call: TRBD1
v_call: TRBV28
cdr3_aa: CASSSWTGDNEKLFF